Sequencing of this T cell receptor (beta chain) was carried out in a study of CD8+ T cells in alopecia areata. As for the study in general: Tofacitinib dosing lasted 6 to 18 months, which was then followed by 6 months off drug.

RNA was isolated and reverse transcribed to cDNA, the sequencing template. Measured with immunoSEQ multiplex PCR; TCRdb has only the in-frame clones, and not every one. The sample has about 120,000 clones; roughly 50% are singletons. Treatment here: oral pan-JAK inhibitor, 5-10 mg twice daily. The table lists this clone with a few counts. Its antigen is unidentified. The CDR3 has 14 amino acids. Unmatched junction bases numbered 8, after V lost 6 bases and J lost 1 base. Germline CDR1 and CDR2: SQVTM and ANQGSEA. Study observations and caveats: Clonality was higher in lesional than normal scalp, especially in alopecia totalis/universalis. Sequencing of scalp samples also includes resident alphabeta T cells from normal skin.

The TCR sequence derives from a human donor with alopecia areata. The source material was CD8+ T cells sorted from blood, sampled at week 4, from a patient treated with tofacitinib. The V gene is TRBV29-1, the J gene TRBJ1-1; 7 nucleotides match TRBD1. CDR3 protein: CSVIKGARNTEAFF. CDR3 coding DNA: TGCAGCGTGATAAAGGGGGCGAGGAACACTGAAGCTTTCTTT.